Shown below are 4 T cell receptor beta chains from a single sample sequenced in a study of T cells after yellow fever vaccination. Using its own MiXCR run on the 5' RACE reads, TCRdb lists one record per CDR3 protein. The sample carries roughly 85,000 distinct CDR3 sequences, 10% to 15% recorded once. The source material was CD8+ T cells not binding an NS4B(214-222) dextramer, sorted from PBMCs, sampled less than 25 days after the first yellow fever vaccination. The receptors come from a man aged 18 to 30 who received the YFV17D yellow fever vaccine.

The rearrangement uses TRBV6-2 or TRBV6-3 and TRBJ2-7; 9 nucleotides match TRBD2. The CDR3 is made up of 18 amino acids. Looked up from germline, CDR1 is MNHEY and CDR2 is SVGEGT. Trimming removed 7 bases from V and 3 bases from J; junction bases left unmatched: 19. This CDR3 reads CASTLWPRASGVNYEQYF. The CDR3, as DNA: TGTGCCAGCACTTTGTGGCCCCGGGCTAGCGGGGTGAACTACGAGCAGTACTTC.

This clonotype was detected a few times. CDR3 in amino acids: CASSLPSSYNEQFF. DNA of the CDR3: TGTGCCAGCAGTTTACCTAGCTCCTACAATGAGCAGTTCTTC. V is TRBV12-3 or TRBV12-4 and J is TRBJ2-1; no definite D call. Trimming took 2 bases from V and 0 from J, leaving 5 bases between them. The CDR3 is made up of 14 amino acids.

V gene TRBV12-3 or TRBV12-4 combines with J gene TRBJ2-7; 9 bases fit TRBD2. CDR3 length: 15 amino acids. V shed 5 bases, J shed 4 bases, and the junction held 9 bases outside the gene matches. The CDR3 is CASSHSGGSLYEQYF. The CDR3 nucleotides are TGTGCCAGCAGTCATAGCGGGGGAAGCCTGTACGAGCAGTACTTC.

V and J are TRBV20-1 and TRBJ1-1; D may be TRBD1 (5 bases). Germline CDR1 reads DFQATT; CDR2 reads SNEGSKA (reference sequence). Trimming removed 3 bases at V and 2 bases at J, with 7 bases between. This CDR3 has 12 residues. CDR3 DNA: TGCAGTGCTAGCAGGGCCAACACTGAAGCTTTCTTT. Amino acids: CSASRANTEAFF.